The following is a T cell receptor beta chain sequence with its context. This CDR3 spans 14 amino acids. Germline V gene lookup returns CDR1 LNHDA and CDR2 SQIVND (reference sequence). The V gene lost 7 bases and the J gene lost 8 bases, with 20 bases spanning the gap. This sample was taken from a study of T cells in narcolepsy. Study as a whole: Healthy controls were enrolled alongside patients with narcolepsy type 1 or type 2.

The protocol was immunoSEQ multiplex PCR, while the TCRdb copy is restricted to in-frame clones and leaves out a portion. The data contain 25,000 to 30,000 clones, approximately 80% of them seen just once; the ten biggest clones take up over 0.9%. Sequenced material: CD45RA- memory CD4+ T cells from PBMCs. The chain is built from TRBV19 and TRBJ2-5; D not resolved. This sequence originates from a human donor with narcolepsy. CDR3 coding DNA: TGTGCCAGTAACGAAGGACGGCTTTTTGAAACCCAGTACTTC. It codes for CASNEGRLFETQYF.